This T cell receptor beta chain was documented in a study of blood T cell repertoires in COVID-19. Turning to the study itself: Samples of COVID-19 (acute and convalescent) were obtained from the United States, Italy and Spain. T cells, B-cell-depleted T cells, or PBMCs provided the cDNA or gDNA that served as material.

Original processing methods: Estimation of nucleated cell counts was performed using reference gene primer amplification. Produced via immunoSEQ multiplex PCR; TCRdb's table is partial and in-frame only. The V and J calls and the clone size are those of that table, but D and trimming were determined from the DNA. This sample has approximately 200,000 clones, with about 90% found just once. CDR3 length: 13 amino acids. Trimming shortened V by 5 bases and J by 3 bases, and 11 bases separated the two germline ends. From germline, CDR1 is MDHEN and CDR2 SYDVKM. The sample taken for sequencing was peripheral blood. This sequence was found in a man aged 35 to 55 with active or convalescent COVID-19. The chain recombines TRBV28 with TRBJ2-7; D might be TRBD2 (6 bases). The CDR3 coding sequence is TGTGCCAGCAGTATACGACTAGTCTACGAGCAGTACTTC. Translated: CASSIRLVYEQYF.